These 25 T cell receptor beta chains share one sample of origin, sequenced in a study of blood T cell repertoires in COVID-19. Produced via immunoSEQ multiplex PCR; TCRdb's table is partial and in-frame only. The sample records 150,000 to 200,000 clones, about 88% being singletons. Material for sequencing was peripheral blood. All receptors come from a woman of 80 years or more in a cohort sampled during active or convalescent COVID-19.

The chain combines TRBV24-1 with TRBJ1-2, with a tentative D call TRBD1 (6 bases). This CDR3 is built from 16 residues. Per the germline V gene, CDR1 is KGHDR and CDR2 is SFDVKD. V was pared by 4 bases and J by 4 bases, with 18 bases between. CDR3 nucleotide sequence: TGTGCCACCAGTGACCGCTGGACCCTGGACAGCTATGGCTACACCTTC. The encoded protein is CATSDRWTLDSYGYTF.

This clone was counted only a few times. This chain joins TRBV29-1 and TRBJ2-1; D call uncertain. Germline V gives CDR1 SQVTM, CDR2 ANQGSEA. The CDR3 spans 13 residues. The V end lost 0 bases, the J end lost 5 bases, and 8 bases lay between the germline ends. The CDR3 sequence: CSVEDWRDNEQFF. The CDR3 DNA follows: TGCAGCGTTGAAGATTGGAGAGACAATGAGCAGTTCTTC.

This chain uses TRBV28 with TRBJ1-2; TRBD1 aligns across 10 bases. Germline V gives CDR1 MDHEN, CDR2 SYDVKM. The CDR3 is made up of 16 amino acids. The V gene end was trimmed by 4 bases and the J gene end by 4 bases; junction bases not matched to a gene: 9. CDR3 DNA sequence: TGTGCCAGCAGTTCGCCGGACAGGGGGTCCCTCTATGGCTACACCTTC. Its protein product is CASSSPDRGSLYGYTF.

This clone has more than one count but fewer than ten. J is TRBJ2-2 and V is TRBV25-1; TRBD2 aligns across 13 bases. V lost 5 bases and J lost 6; bases outside the gene matches: 9. The CDR3 length is 17 residues. CDR1 and CDR2 (germline): MGHDK, SYGVNS. The CDR3 here is CASSLPGLAGEAGELFF. The CDR3 DNA reads as TGTGCCAGCAGTCTCCCAGGACTAGCGGGAGAGGCCGGGGAGCTGTTTTTT. Looking up the rest from reference TRBV25-1 and TRBJ2-2 gives the full variable domain: EADIYQTPRYLVIGTGKKITLECSQTMGHDKMYWYQQDPGMELHLIHYSYGVNSTEKGDLSSESTVSRIRTEHFPLTLESARPSHTSQYLCASSLPGLAGEAGELFFGEGSRLTVL.

This chain links TRBV5-8 with TRBJ1-6; TRBD1 is a possible D gene (6 bases). Trimming left V 2 bases short and J 7 bases short, with 13 bases between. CDR1 is SGHTS and CDR2 is YDEGEE in the germline V gene. This CDR3 spans 15 amino acids. CDR3 amino acids: CASSLRRGRNSPLHF. The CDR3 region has the DNA TGTGCCAGCAGCTTACGCAGGGGTCGGAATTCACCCCTCCACTTT.

The rearrangement joins TRBV5-1 to TRBJ2-7; D gene unclear. Germline V gene data show CDR1 as SGHRS and CDR2 as YFSETQ. The CDR3 is 12 amino acids. V gave up 3 bases and J gave up 2 bases, with 6 bases separating them. CDR3 DNA sequence: TGCGCCAGCAGCTCCCCAACCTACGAGCAGTACTTC. Amino acids: CASSSPTYEQYF.

The chain couples TRBV7-9 to TRBJ1-1; 8 bases match TRBD1. This CDR3 contains 16 residues. The germline gives CDR1 SEHNR, CDR2 FQNEAQ (reference sequence). V shed 0 bases, J shed 3 bases, and the junction held 6 bases outside the gene matches. CDR3 amino acids: CASSLAPGGADTEAFF. The CDR3 bases are TGTGCCAGCAGCTTAGCTCCAGGGGGCGCGGACACTGAAGCTTTCTTT.

The rearrangement uses TRBV5-6 and TRBJ1-1, with a weak D call TRBD1 (5 bases). CDR1 and CDR2 from the germline V gene are SGHDT and YYEEEE. Trimming pared 4 bases from V and 6 bases from J, leaving 16 bases between. The CDR3 covers 14 residues. The CDR3 protein is CASSEGSGAPEAFF. The CDR3 DNA follows: TGTGCCAGCAGCGAAGGGTCTGGGGCCCCTGAAGCTTTCTTT.

The chain joins TRBV19 to TRBJ1-2; the D gene is possibly TRBD1 (5 bases). CDR1 is LNHDA, CDR2 SQIVND, per germline (reference sequence). Trimming took 3 bases from V and 4 from J, leaving 18 bases between them. CDR3 size: 16 residues. CDR3 sequence: CASSISLRAGIYGYTF. In nucleotides, the CDR3 is TGTGCCAGTAGTATCTCCCTTCGTGCAGGGATCTATGGCTACACCTTC.

This chain links TRBV20-1 with TRBJ1-1; D is unresolved. V was trimmed by 6 bases and J by 8 bases, leaving 7 bases between them. The CDR3 length is 9 residues. Germline values: CDR1 DFQATT, CDR2 SNEGSKA (reference sequence). CDR3 sequence reads: CSAPQEAFF. The CDR3 bases are TGCAGTGCCCCCCAGGAAGCTTTCTTT.

The chain joins TRBV2 to TRBJ1-1; 10 positions match TRBD1. The CDR3 covers 13 residues. The J segment lost 2 bases and the V segment lost 6 bases, leaving 0 bases of the junction unmatched. Germline-derived CDR1 and CDR2 are SNHLY and FYNNEI. The CDR3: CASRTGGNTEAFF. In DNA form, the CDR3 reads TGTGCCAGCAGGACAGGGGGCAACACTGAAGCTTTCTTT.

This sequence joins TRBV27 and TRBJ2-3; 7 bases match TRBD2. CDR1 and CDR2 (germline): MNHEY, SMNVEV (reference sequence). The V gene end was trimmed by 8 bases and the J gene end by 2 bases; junction bases not matched to a gene: 16. This CDR3 contains 17 residues. CDR3 loop: CASLRDPSGGHTDTQYF. The DNA for the CDR3 is TGTGCCAGCCTGAGGGACCCGTCGGGAGGCCACACAGATACGCAGTATTTT.

The rearrangement joins TRBV4-1 to TRBJ2-5; D possibly corresponds to TRBD1 (6 bases). V was clipped by 5 bases and J by 1 base, with 8 bases between them. This CDR3 region has 13 residues. CDR1 is MGHRA and CDR2 is YSYEKL in the germline V gene. The CDR3 DNA reads TGCGCCAGCAGCTGGACAGTCCAAGAGACCCAGTACTTC. It encodes CASSWTVQETQYF.

This chain links TRBV5-1 with TRBJ2-2; the match to TRBD2 covers 7 bases. V gave up 2 bases and J gave up 3 bases; unmatched junction bases: 7. The CDR3 has 16 residues. Germline V lookup: CDR1 SGHRS, CDR2 YFSETQ. CDR3 bases: TGCGCCAGCAGCTTTGTGTGGGGGGGTGACACCGGGGAGCTGTTTTTT. Translating gives CASSFVWGGDTGELFF.

In its sample, this clone was seen once. J is TRBJ2-3 and V is TRBV10-3; the match to TRBD2 covers 11 bases. Germline loops: CDR1 ENHRY, CDR2 SYGVKD. The trim removed 6 bases at V and 2 bases at J, leaving 10 bases unmatched. This CDR3 region has 17 residues. The CDR3 loop reads CAIREGLAGGYTDTQYF. The CDR3, as DNA: TGTGCCATCAGGGAGGGGCTAGCGGGAGGATACACAGATACGCAGTATTTT.

The chain is built from TRBV5-4 and TRBJ2-1, with TRBD1 matching over 8 bases. The CDR3 extends over 14 amino acids. Germline V gives CDR1 SGHNT, CDR2 YYREEE (reference sequence). The J segment lost 0 bases and the V segment lost 4 bases, leaving 0 bases of the junction unmatched. The CDR3 coding sequence is TGTGCCAGCAGCACAGGGGGCTCCTACAATGAGCAGTTCTTC. Protein: CASSTGGSYNEQFF.

This clone was seen only a few times. J is TRBJ2-2 and V is TRBV6-6; TRBD2 aligns across 8 bases. V trimming: 2 bases; J trimming: 9 bases; junction bases outside the gene matches: 11. This CDR3 is built from 16 residues. The V gene's germline CDR1 is MNHNY and CDR2 SVGAGI (reference sequence). The CDR3: CASSYPASGRIRELFF. CDR3 bases: TGTGCCAGCAGTTACCCGGCGAGCGGGAGAATCCGGGAGCTGTTTTTT.

Concerning this clone itself: The same CDR3 arises from other DNA sequences in this sample as well. This chain connects TRBV28 to TRBJ1-5; TRBD1 aligns across 9 bases. Germline CDR1 is MDHEN and CDR2 is SYDVKM. Trimming at V came to 3 bases and at J to 2 bases, leaving 5 bases not matched to a gene. This CDR3 comprises 16 residues. This chain's CDR3 is CASSLGGQGGNQPQHF. The CDR3 DNA is TGTGCCAGCAGTTTGGGGGGACAGGGCGGCAATCAGCCCCAGCATTTT. The variable domain in full, completed from reference TRBV28 and TRBJ1-5, reads DVKVTQSSRYLVKRTGEKVFLECVQDMDHENMFWYRQDPGLGLRLIYFSYDVKMKEKGDIPEGYSVSREKKERFSLILESASTNQTSMYLCASSLGGQGGNQPQHFGDGTRLSIL.

The rearrangement links TRBV15 to TRBJ1-2; D might be TRBD1 (5 bases). The CDR3 has 16 amino acids. The ends were cut back, 0 bases at V and 4 bases at J, with 15 bases in the middle. CDR1 is LNHNV and CDR2 is YYDKDF in the germline V gene (reference sequence). The CDR3 DNA reads TGTGCCACCAGCAGAGAAGGAAGCAGGGTAGGCTATGGCTACACCTTC. Its translation is CATSREGSRVGYGYTF.

The chain is built from TRBV9 and TRBJ1-3; D is possibly TRBD1 (5 bases). The CDR3 length is 15 residues. The ends were cut back, 4 bases at V and 4 bases at J, with 15 bases in the middle. Germline lookup yields CDR1 SGDLS and CDR2 YYNGEE. CDR3 region: CASSPRQGSGNTIYF. DNA of the CDR3: TGTGCCAGCAGCCCCCGCCAGGGTTCAGGAAACACCATATATTTT.

The table lists this clone with many counts. This chain joins TRBV2 and TRBJ1-6, with TRBD1 matching 7 bases. V gave up 6 bases and J gave up 7 bases; unmatched junction bases: 6. The CDR3 loop spans 14 amino acids. CDR1 is SNHLY, CDR2 FYNNEI, per germline. CDR3: CASRPTGNNSPLHF. As DNA, the CDR3 is TGTGCCAGCAGGCCGACAGGGAACAATTCACCCCTCCACTTT. Full variable domain (missing parts from reference TRBV2 and TRBJ1-6): EPEVTQTPSHQVTQMGQEVILRCVPISNHLYFYWYRQILGQKVEFLVSFYNNEISEKSEIFDDQFSVERPDGSNFTLKIRSTKLEDSAMYFCASRPTGNNSPLHFGNGTRLTVT.

V and J are TRBV24-1 and TRBJ1-2, with 7 positions matching TRBD1. This CDR3 region has 14 residues. The germline gives CDR1 KGHDR, CDR2 SFDVKD. The trim removed 3 bases at V and 4 bases at J, leaving 4 bases unmatched. Here the CDR3 reads CATSDPGTAYGYTF. The CDR3 nucleotides are TGTGCCACCAGTGATCCAGGGACAGCCTATGGCTACACCTTC.

The J gene is TRBJ1-2, the V gene TRBV18; D perhaps matches TRBD1 (5 bases). The CDR3 contains 15 residues. V was trimmed by 2 bases and J by 0 bases, leaving 10 bases between them. Germline V CDR1 and CDR2: KGHSH, LQKENI. CDR3 residues: CASSPTRETNYGYTF. For the CDR3, the DNA is TGTGCCAGCTCACCAACCAGGGAAACTAACTATGGCTACACCTTC. Full variable domain (missing parts from reference TRBV18 and TRBJ1-2): NAGVMQNPRHLVRRRGQEARLRCSPMKGHSHVYWYRQLPEEGLKFMVYLQKENIIDESGMPKERFSAEFPKEGPSILRIQQVVRGDSAAYFCASSPTRETNYGYTFGSGTRLTVV.

The CDR3 region has the DNA TGTGCCAGCAGCCAAGTGCTAGGAGCGGGAGGGCCTGATCCCTACAATGAGCAGTTCTTC. It is translated as CASSQVLGAGGPDPYNEQFF. V and J are TRBV14 and TRBJ2-1, with 10 bases identical to TRBD2. After removal of 1 base from V and 2 bases from J, the junction contained 14 bases not matched to a gene. The CDR3 has 20 amino acids. Per the germline V gene, CDR1 is SGHDN and CDR2 is FVKESK. Supplemented by reference TRBV14 and TRBJ2-1, the full variable domain reads EAGVTQFPSHSVIEKGQTVTLRCDPISGHDNLYWYRRVMGKEIKFLLHFVKESKQDESGMPNNRFLAERTGGTYSTLKVQPAELEDSGVYFCASSQVLGAGGPDPYNEQFFGPGTRLTVL.

The chain employs TRBV5-4 and TRBJ2-3, with 11 bases that match TRBD2. CDR1 and CDR2 from the germline V gene are SGHNT and YYREEE (reference sequence). With 1 base clipped from V and 2 bases from J, the junction kept 3 bases outside the gene matches. This CDR3 spans 16 amino acids. CDR3 nucleotides: TGTGCCAGCAGCTTGACTAGCGGGAGAGCCACAGATACGCAGTATTTT. Its translation is CASSLTSGRATDTQYF.